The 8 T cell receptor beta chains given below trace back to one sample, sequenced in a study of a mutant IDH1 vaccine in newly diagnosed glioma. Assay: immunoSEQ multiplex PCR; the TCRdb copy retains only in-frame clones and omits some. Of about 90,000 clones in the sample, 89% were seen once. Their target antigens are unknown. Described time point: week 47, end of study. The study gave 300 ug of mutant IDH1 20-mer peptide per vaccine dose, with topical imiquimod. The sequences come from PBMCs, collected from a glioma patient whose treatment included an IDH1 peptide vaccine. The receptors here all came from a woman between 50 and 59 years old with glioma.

The CDR3 nucleotides read TGCGCCAGCAGTCACCCAACAGGGGGCCCCTCTGGAAACACCATATATTTT. Protein product: CASSHPTGGPSGNTIYF. The rearrangement uses TRBV23-1 and TRBJ1-3, with 9 bases lining up with TRBD1. TRBV23-1 qualifies as an ORF whose function is uncertain. With V trimmed by 3 bases and J by 0 bases, 6 bases remained unmatched. The CDR3 has 17 amino acids.

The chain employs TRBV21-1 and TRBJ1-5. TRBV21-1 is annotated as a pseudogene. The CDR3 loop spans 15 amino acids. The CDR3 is CASSKTVKGPGAQHF. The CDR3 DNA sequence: TGTGCCAGCAGCAAAACAGTAAAGGGGCCGGGGGCCCAGCATTTT.

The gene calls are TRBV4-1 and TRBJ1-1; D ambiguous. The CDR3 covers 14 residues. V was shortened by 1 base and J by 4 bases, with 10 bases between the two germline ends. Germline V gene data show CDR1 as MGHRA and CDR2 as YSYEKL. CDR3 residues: CASSQVPRSTEAFF. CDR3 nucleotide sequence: TGCGCCAGCAGCCAAGTCCCGAGGAGCACTGAAGCTTTCTTT.

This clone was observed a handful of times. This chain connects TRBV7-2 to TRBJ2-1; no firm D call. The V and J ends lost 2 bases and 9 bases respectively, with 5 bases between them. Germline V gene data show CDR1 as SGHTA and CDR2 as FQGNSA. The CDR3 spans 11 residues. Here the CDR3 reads CASSLYSEQFF. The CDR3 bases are TGTGCCAGCAGCTTATATAGTGAGCAGTTCTTC.

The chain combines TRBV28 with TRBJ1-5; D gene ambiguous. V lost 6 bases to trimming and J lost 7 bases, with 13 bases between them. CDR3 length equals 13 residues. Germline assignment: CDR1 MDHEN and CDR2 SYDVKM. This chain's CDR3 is CASSQQPPQPQHF. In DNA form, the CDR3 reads TGTGCCAGCAGCCAACAGCCCCCCCAGCCCCAGCATTTT.

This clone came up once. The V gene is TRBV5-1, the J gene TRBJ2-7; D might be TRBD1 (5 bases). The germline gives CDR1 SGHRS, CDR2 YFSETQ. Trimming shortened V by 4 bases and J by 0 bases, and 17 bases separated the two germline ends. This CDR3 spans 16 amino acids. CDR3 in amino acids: CASSPTPRANSYEQYF. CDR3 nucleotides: TGCGCCAGCAGCCCAACACCCAGGGCCAACTCCTACGAGCAGTACTTC.

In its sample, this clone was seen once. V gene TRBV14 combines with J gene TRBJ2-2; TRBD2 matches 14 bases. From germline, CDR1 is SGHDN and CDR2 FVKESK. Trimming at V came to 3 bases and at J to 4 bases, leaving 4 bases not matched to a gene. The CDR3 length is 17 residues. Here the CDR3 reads CASSQTSGRGSTGELFF. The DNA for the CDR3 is TGTGCCAGCAGCCAGACTAGCGGGAGGGGAAGCACCGGGGAGCTGTTTTTT.

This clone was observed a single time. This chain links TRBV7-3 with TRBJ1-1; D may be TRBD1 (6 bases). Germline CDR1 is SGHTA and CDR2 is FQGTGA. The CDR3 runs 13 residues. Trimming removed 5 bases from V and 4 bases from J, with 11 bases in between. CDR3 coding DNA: TGTGCCAGCAGCCAACAGGGCCTCACTGAAGCTTTCTTT. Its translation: CASSQQGLTEAFF.